The 9 T cell receptor beta chains below were found in one sample sequenced in a study of identical twins. Each CDR3 protein is one row after TCRdb ran MiXCR on the 5' RACE reads. The data hold hundreds of thousands of distinct CDR3 sequences, with about 20% observed a single time. This sample also appeared in a second study, on T cells expressing NK-cell markers.

Sequencing input: PBMCs. The receptors come from a woman under 30 in good health.

This clonotype was picked up a small number of times. V and J are TRBV6-5 and TRBJ1-2; D not certain. The germline CDR1 and CDR2 sequences are MNHEY and SVGAGI. This CDR3 is built from 14 residues. The V gene lost 3 bases and the J gene lost 2 bases, with 10 bases spanning the gap. CDR3 protein: CASSYIGPNYGYTF. In nucleotides, the CDR3 is TGTGCCAGCAGTTATATTGGACCAAACTATGGCTACACCTTC.

The V and J genes are TRBV12-3 or TRBV12-4 and TRBJ1-4; D not resolved. The CDR3 covers 15 residues. Trimming stripped 8 bases from V and 6 bases from J, with 19 bases between. CDR3 sequence reads: CASGLAAMTYEKLFF. CDR3 in DNA: TGTGCCAGCGGCTTAGCGGCCATGACATATGAAAAACTGTTTTTT.

The rearrangement uses TRBV5-6 and TRBJ2-1, with TRBD2 identical over 9 bases. The V and J ends lost 4 bases and 10 bases, in that order; junction bases with no gene match: 12. Germline V gene sequence: CDR1 SGHDT, CDR2 YYEEEE. This CDR3 is 15 amino acids long. The CDR3 sequence is CASSISSGIWVEQFF. The DNA for the CDR3 is TGTGCCAGCAGCATCTCTAGCGGGATCTGGGTCGAGCAGTTCTTC.

This clonotype was seen many times. This chain connects TRBV7-2 to TRBJ1-5; TRBD1 agrees at 7 bases. J lost 2 bases, V lost 5 bases, and 3 bases had no gene match. Germline CDR1 SGHTA, CDR2 FQGNSA. This CDR3 spans 14 amino acids. The CDR3 loop reads CASSRGQGNQPQHF. DNA of the CDR3: TGTGCCAGCAGCCGTGGACAGGGCAATCAGCCCCAGCATTTT.

In its sample, this clonotype was seen a few times. CDR3 sequence (DNA): TGCAGCGTTGTAGCGTACGGGTCACAAGAGCAGTACTTC. Protein sequence: CSVVAYGSQEQYF. The rearrangement uses TRBV29-1 and TRBJ2-7; D is possibly TRBD2 (5 bases). This CDR3 spans 13 amino acids. Per the germline V gene, CDR1 is SQVTM and CDR2 is ANQGSEA. V shed 4 bases and J shed 7 bases, with 17 bases lying between them.

This clonotype was counted a few times. This chain connects TRBV10-2 to TRBJ2-1; 7 positions match TRBD2. The V gene end was trimmed by 3 bases and the J gene end by 4 bases; junction bases not matched to a gene: 3. There are 14 residues in the CDR3. CDR1 is WSHSY and CDR2 is SAAADI in the germline V gene. CDR3 DNA sequence: TGCGCCAGCAGTGACGGGGGGAGTTACAATGAGCAGTTCTTC. It specifies CASSDGGSYNEQFF.

This clonotype has more than one count but fewer than ten. J is TRBJ1-5 and V is TRBV20-1; D gene uncertain. Trimming took off 0 bases at V and 4 bases at J, with 13 bases between the two ends. The CDR3 totals 15 residues. Germline V gene sequence: CDR1 DFQATT, CDR2 SNEGSKA (reference sequence). The CDR3 region is CSARDSGLRNQPQHF. As DNA, the CDR3 is TGCAGTGCTAGAGATTCTGGGCTGAGAAATCAGCCCCAGCATTTT.

The V and J genes are TRBV5-1 and TRBJ2-1; D is tentatively TRBD1 or TRBD2 (5 bases each). Deletions cut 3 bases from V and 8 bases from J, with 15 bases between. Germline loops: CDR1 SGHRS, CDR2 YFSETQ. The CDR3 has 14 residues. CDR3 bases: TGCGCCAGCAGCTCCCTTTCTGGGGACCATGAGCAGTTCTTC. This sequence encodes CASSSLSGDHEQFF.

This chain links TRBV20-1 with TRBJ2-1, with TRBD1 as a possible D gene (6 bases). The CDR3 extends over 14 amino acids. Deletions cut 5 bases from V and 5 bases from J, with 16 bases between. Germline V gives CDR1 DFQATT, CDR2 SNEGSKA (reference sequence). CDR3 sequence: CSAPMTTGNNEQFF. CDR3 nucleotide sequence: TGCAGTGCTCCGATGACAACAGGGAACAATGAGCAGTTCTTC.